This T cell receptor beta chain was identified in a study of shared clonotypes between healthy human individuals. Germline lookup yields CDR1 LGHNT and CDR2 FRNRAP. Trimming removed 0 bases from V and 1 base from J; junction bases left unmatched: 9. This CDR3 is built from 18 residues. Genomic DNA per cell subset filled all wells of several immunoSEQ plates. Sequencing was performed with immunoSEQ multiplex PCR; in TCRdb, only in-frame clones are kept and a portion is missing. The sample lists under 1,100,000 clones, 65% to 80% occurring once. The clonotype comes from a man younger than 35 in good health. The sample consisted of memory CD4+ T cells sorted from blood. Subset in this sample: CD45RA-negative fraction. The chain is built from TRBV12-5 and TRBJ2-7, with 10 bases that match TRBD1. Written as DNA, the CDR3 is TGTGCTAGTGGTTTGGTACCACTGGGACAGGGGATTTCCTACGAGCAGTACTTC. This sequence encodes CASGLVPLGQGISYEQYF.